The clone carrying this T cell receptor beta chain was seen once. The data derive from a study of sequential checkpoint blockade in melanoma. Whole-study context: First-line arms were nivolumab then ipilimumab, or the reverse, randomized 1:1. After both sequences, patients received maintenance nivolumab.

Trimming stripped 7 bases from V and 6 bases from J, with 15 bases between. This CDR3 has 13 amino acids. Germline CDR1 and CDR2: SNHLY and FYNNEI. Clones were sequenced by immunoSEQ multiplex PCR, and TCRdb holds only the in-frame ones, with some missing. This sample has under 9,500 clones, with roughly three fifths found just once. Documented treatment: randomized to nivolumab then ipilimumab (arm A) or the reverse (arm B). None of the patients previously received DNA-damaging chemotherapy. From thawed PBMCs, live CD3+CD8+ cells negative for CD19 and CD56 were sorted. This sample comprised CD8+ T cells sorted from blood (inferred from file names), obtained from a patient given nivolumab and ipilimumab in sequence. This TCR was recovered from a human donor with melanoma. V is TRBV2 and J is TRBJ1-1, with D maybe TRBD1 (5 bases). DNA for the CDR3: TGTGCCAGCATCGGGGGAGGGATCCCTGAAGCTTTCTTT. This codes for CASIGGGIPEAFF.